The present T cell receptor beta chain was sequenced within a study of T cell changes during pregnancy in multiple sclerosis. The table came from immunoSEQ multiplex PCR; TCRdb's copy has only in-frame clones and leaves some out. The table records about 60,000 clones, about 91% of them present only once. Germline V gene sequence: CDR1 LNHDA, CDR2 SQIVND (reference sequence). CDR3 length equals 17 residues. V lost 6 bases and J lost 1; bases outside the gene matches: 6. This receptor was obtained from a female donor with multiple sclerosis, enrolled in a pregnancy study. The sequenced sample was CD4+ T cells from peripheral blood mononuclear cells, obtained in the second trimester of pregnancy. The chain combines TRBV19 with TRBJ2-3, with TRBD2 identical over 14 bases. CDR3: CASRGTSGGLRTDTQYF. In DNA, the CDR3 is TGTGCCAGTAGGGGGACTAGCGGGGGTCTCCGCACAGATACGCAGTATTTT.